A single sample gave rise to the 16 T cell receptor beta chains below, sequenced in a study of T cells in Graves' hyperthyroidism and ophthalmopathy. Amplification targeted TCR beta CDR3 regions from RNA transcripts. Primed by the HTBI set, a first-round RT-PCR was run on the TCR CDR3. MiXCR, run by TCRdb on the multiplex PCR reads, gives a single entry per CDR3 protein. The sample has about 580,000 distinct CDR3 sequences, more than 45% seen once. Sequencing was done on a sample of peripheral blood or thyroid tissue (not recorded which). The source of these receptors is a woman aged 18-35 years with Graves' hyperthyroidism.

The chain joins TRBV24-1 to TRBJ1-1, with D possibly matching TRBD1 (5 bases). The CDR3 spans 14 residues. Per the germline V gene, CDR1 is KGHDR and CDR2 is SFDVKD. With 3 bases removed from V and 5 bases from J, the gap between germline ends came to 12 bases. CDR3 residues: CATSDADRTTEAFF. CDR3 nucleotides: TGTGCCACCAGTGATGCCGACAGAACTACTGAAGCTTTCTTT.

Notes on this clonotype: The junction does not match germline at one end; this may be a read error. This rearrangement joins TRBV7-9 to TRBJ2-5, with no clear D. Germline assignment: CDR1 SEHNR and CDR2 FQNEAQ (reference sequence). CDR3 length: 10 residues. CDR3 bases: TGTGCCAACAGCTTAGTGACCCAGTACTTC. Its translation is CANSLVTQYF.

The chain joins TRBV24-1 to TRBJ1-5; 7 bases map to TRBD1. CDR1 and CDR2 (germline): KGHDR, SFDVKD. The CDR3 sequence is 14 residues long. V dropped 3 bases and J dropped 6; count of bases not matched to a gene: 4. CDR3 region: CATSDRTGSQPQHF. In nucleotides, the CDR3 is TGTGCCACCAGTGATCGGACAGGAAGTCAGCCCCAGCATTTT.

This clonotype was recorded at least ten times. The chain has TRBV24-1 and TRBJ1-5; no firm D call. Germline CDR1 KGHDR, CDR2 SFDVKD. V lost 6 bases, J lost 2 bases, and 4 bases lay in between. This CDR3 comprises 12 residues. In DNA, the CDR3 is TGTGCCACCAGTTGGGGCAATCAGCCCCAGCATTTT. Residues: CATSWGNQPQHF.

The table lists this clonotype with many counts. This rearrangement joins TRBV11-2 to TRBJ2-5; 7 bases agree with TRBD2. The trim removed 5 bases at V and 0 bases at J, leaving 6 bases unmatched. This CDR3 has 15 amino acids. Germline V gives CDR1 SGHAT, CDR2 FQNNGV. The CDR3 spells CASSLGGLHQETQYF. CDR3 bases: TGTGCCAGCAGCCTGGGAGGGTTACACCAAGAGACCCAGTACTTC.

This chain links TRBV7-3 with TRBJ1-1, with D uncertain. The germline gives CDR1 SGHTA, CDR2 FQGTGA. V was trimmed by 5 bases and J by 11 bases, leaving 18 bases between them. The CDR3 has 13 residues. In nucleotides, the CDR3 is TGTGCCAGCAGCCTCCTGGCGAATGATAGGGCTTTCTTT. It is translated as CASSLLANDRAFF.

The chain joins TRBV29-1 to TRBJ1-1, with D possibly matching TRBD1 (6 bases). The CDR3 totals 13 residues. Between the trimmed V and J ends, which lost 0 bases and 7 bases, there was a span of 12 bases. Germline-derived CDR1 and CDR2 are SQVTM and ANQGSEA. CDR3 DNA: TGCAGCGTTGAAGAGGGGGGGGGCGATGAAGCTTTCTTT. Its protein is CSVEEGGGDEAFF.

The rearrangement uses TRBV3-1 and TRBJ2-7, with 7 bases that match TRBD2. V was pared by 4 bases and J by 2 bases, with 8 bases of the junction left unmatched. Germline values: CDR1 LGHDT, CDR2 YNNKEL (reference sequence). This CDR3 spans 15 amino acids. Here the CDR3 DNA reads TGTGCCAGCAGCCTGGGGTTAAGCGGGGCCTACGAGCAGTACTTC. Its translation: CASSLGLSGAYEQYF.

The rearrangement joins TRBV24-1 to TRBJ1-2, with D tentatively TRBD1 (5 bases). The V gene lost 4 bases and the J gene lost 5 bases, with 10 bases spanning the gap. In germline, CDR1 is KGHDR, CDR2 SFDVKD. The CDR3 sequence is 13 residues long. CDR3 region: CATSEPGSYGYTF. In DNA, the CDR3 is TGTGCCACCAGTGAGCCAGGGTCTTATGGCTACACCTTC.

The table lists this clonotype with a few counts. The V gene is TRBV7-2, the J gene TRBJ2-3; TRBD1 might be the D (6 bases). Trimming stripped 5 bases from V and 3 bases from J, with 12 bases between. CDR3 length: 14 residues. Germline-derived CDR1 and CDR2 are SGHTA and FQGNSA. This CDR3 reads CASSPSRGTDTQYF. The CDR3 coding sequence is TGTGCCAGCAGCCCCTCGAGGGGGACAGATACGCAGTATTTT. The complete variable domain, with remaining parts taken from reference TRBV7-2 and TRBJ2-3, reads GAGVSQSPSNKVTEKGKDVELRCDPISGHTALYWYRQSLGQGLEFLIYFQGNSAPDKSGLPSDRFSAERTGGSVSTLTIQRTQQEDSAVYLCASSPSRGTDTQYFGPGTRLTVL.

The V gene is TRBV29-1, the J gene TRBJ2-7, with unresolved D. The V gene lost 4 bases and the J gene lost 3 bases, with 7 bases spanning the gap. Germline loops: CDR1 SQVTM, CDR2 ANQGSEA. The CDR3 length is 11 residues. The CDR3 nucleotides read TGCAGCGTTGGTGACGGCTACGAGCAGTACTTC. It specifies CSVGDGYEQYF.

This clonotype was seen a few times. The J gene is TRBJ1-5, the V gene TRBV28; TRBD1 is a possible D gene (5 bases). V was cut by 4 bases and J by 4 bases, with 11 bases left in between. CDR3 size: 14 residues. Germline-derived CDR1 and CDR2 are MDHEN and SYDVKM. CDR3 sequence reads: CASSSPGTNQPQHF. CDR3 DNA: TGTGCCAGCAGTTCCCCAGGGACGAATCAGCCCCAGCATTTT.

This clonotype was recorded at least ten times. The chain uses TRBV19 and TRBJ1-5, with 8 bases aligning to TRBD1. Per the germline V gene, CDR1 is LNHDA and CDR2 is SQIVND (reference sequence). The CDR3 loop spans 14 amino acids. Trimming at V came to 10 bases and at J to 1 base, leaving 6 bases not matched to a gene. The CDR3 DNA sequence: TGTGCCACCTCGGACAGGGACAGCAATCAGCCCCAGCATTTT. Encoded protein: CATSDRDSNQPQHF.

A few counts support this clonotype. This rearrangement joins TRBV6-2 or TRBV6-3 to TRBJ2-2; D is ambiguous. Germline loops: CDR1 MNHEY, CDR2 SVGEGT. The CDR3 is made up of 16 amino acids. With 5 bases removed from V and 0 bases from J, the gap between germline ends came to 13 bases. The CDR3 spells CASSVLGRANTGELFF. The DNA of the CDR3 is TGTGCCAGCAGTGTGTTAGGACGGGCGAACACCGGGGAGCTGTTTTTT.

In DNA, the CDR3 is TGTGCCAGCAGTCCGCATAGCGAGATCGGTATAGGGGAGCTGTTTTTT. Amino acids: CASSPHSEIGIGELFF. The V gene is TRBV12-3 or TRBV12-4, the J gene TRBJ2-2; perhaps TRBD2 as D (5 bases). CDR3 length equals 16 residues. Trimming took off 5 bases at V and 8 bases at J, with 21 bases between the two ends.

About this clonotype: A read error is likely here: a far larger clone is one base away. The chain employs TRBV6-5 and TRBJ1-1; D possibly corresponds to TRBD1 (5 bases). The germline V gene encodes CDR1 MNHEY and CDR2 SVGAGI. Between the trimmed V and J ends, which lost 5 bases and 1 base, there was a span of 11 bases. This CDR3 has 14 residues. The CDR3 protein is CASSPTRGNTEAFF. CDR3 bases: TGTGCCAGCAGTCCTACAAGGGGGAACACTGAAGCTTTCTTT.